This T cell receptor beta chain originates from a study of blood T cell repertoires in COVID-19. Study-level information: Donors in the United States, Italy and Spain gave samples during acute or convalescent COVID-19. Sources were T cells, B-cell-depleted T cells, or PBMCs; the material itself was cDNA or gDNA.

Trimming pared 8 bases from V and 8 bases from J, leaving 13 bases between. This CDR3 contains 11 residues. CDR1 SEHNR and CDR2 FQNEAQ come from the germline V gene (reference sequence). In the original processing: Counts of nucleated cells, estimated from reference gene primer amplification, were obtained. The table came from immunoSEQ multiplex PCR; TCRdb's copy has only in-frame clones and leaves some out. That table furnishes V, J and clone size, whereas the DNA furnished D and trimming. Of approximately 170,000 clones in the sample, approximately 79% were seen once. This clonotype originated in a woman of 80 years or more with acute or convalescent COVID-19. The specimen sequenced was peripheral blood. This rearrangement joins TRBV7-9 to TRBJ2-7; D is unclear. The CDR3 sequence is CASSIQAKQYF. The DNA for the CDR3 is TGTGCCAGCTCCATCCAGGCAAAGCAGTACTTC.